Below, 32 T cell receptor beta chains from the same sample are listed, as sequenced in a study of T cell repertoires in cytomegalovirus infection. TCRdb reprocessed the reads via MiXCR and lists one record per CDR3 protein. This sample has 600,000 to 800,000 distinct CDR3 sequences, with 20% to 25% found just once. What was sequenced was CD8+ T cells from PBMCs. Every receptor here comes from a human donor in good health (CMV status not recorded). Some clones in this sample may be carry-over from other donors' samples.

DNA of the CDR3: TGTGCCAGCAGCGTCGGACTAGCGGCGCGGTCCTACGAGCAGTACTTC. It specifies CASSVGLAARSYEQYF. This sequence joins TRBV5-6 and TRBJ2-7; 10 bases are shared with TRBD2. Trimming removed 4 bases from V and 1 base from J; junction bases left unmatched: 8. The germline CDR1 and CDR2 sequences are SGHDT and YYEEEE. CDR3 length: 16 residues.

This clonotype has a handful of counts. J is TRBJ2-5 and V is TRBV12-3 or TRBV12-4; TRBD1 or TRBD2 may be the D gene (5 bases each). This CDR3 region has 14 residues. V was cut by 8 bases and J by 5 bases, with 18 bases left in between. This CDR3 is CASAPPEGMETQYF. Written as DNA, the CDR3 is TGTGCCAGCGCACCGCCAGAGGGGATGGAGACCCAGTACTTC.

This clonotype was observed a handful of times. The chain carries TRBV5-4 and TRBJ1-4, with D tentatively TRBD1 (6 bases). CDR3 length equals 17 residues. The V gene's germline CDR1 is SGHNT and CDR2 YYREEE (reference sequence). The V end was cut by 3 bases, the J end by 3 bases, with 18 bases between. Here the CDR3 DNA reads TGTGCCAGCAGCTCGGACAGCCTCCACTCTCCTAATGAAAAACTGTTTTTT. As protein: CASSSDSLHSPNEKLFF.

This rearrangement joins TRBV20-1 to TRBJ2-7; 7 bases line up with TRBD2. J was trimmed by 0 bases and V by 6 bases; bases with no gene match: 23. The CDR3 totals 19 residues. The germline CDR1 and CDR2 sequences are DFQATT and SNEGSKA (reference sequence). The CDR3 is CSAWGWVAGDTQDSYEQYV. CDR3 DNA: TGCAGTGCCTGGGGATGGGTAGCGGGTGATACTCAAGACTCCTACGAGCAGTACGTC.

At least ten counts were recorded for this clonotype. V gene TRBV7-9 combines with J gene TRBJ2-7; 9 positions match TRBD1. Looked up from germline, CDR1 is SEHNR and CDR2 is FQNEAQ (reference sequence). The J segment lost 0 bases and the V segment lost 4 bases, leaving 19 bases of the junction unmatched. This CDR3 has 20 amino acids. The CDR3 reads CASSSGVVRMTGGPSYEQYF. In DNA form, the CDR3 reads TGTGCCAGCAGCTCCGGCGTCGTTAGAATGACAGGGGGTCCCTCCTACGAGCAGTACTTC.

In this sample, this clonotype turned up once. The chain employs TRBV5-6 and TRBJ1-2; D possibly corresponds to TRBD1 (6 bases). Trimming stripped 6 bases from V and 8 bases from J, with 17 bases between. The germline V gene encodes CDR1 SGHDT and CDR2 YYEEEE. The CDR3 loop spans 13 amino acids. CDR3 nucleotide sequence: TGTGCCAGCATCGGGGGCACCGATTTGGGCTACACCTTC. Translating it yields CASIGGTDLGYTF.

The chain's CDR3 is CASSETDRESEGYTF. The CDR3 DNA sequence: TGTGCCAGCAGCGAGACGGACAGGGAATCAGAGGGCTACACCTTC. This chain joins TRBV7-3 and TRBJ1-2, with 8 bases lining up with TRBD1. Germline V lookup: CDR1 SGHTA, CDR2 FQGTGA. The CDR3 is 15 amino acids. Trimming removed 5 bases from V and 8 bases from J; junction bases left unmatched: 13.

This clonotype was recorded many times. The chain has TRBV7-2 and TRBJ2-5; 9 nucleotides agree with TRBD2. Germline V gene lookup returns CDR1 SGHTA and CDR2 FQGNSA. There are 16 residues in the CDR3. V was pared by 0 bases and J by 9 bases, with 11 bases of the junction left unmatched. The CDR3 sequence is CASSLASGGPKRPQYF. In DNA form, the CDR3 reads TGTGCCAGCAGCTTAGCTAGCGGGGGCCCCAAGAGACCCCAGTACTTC.

This clonotype was seen at least ten times. The chain employs TRBV7-9 and TRBJ1-2, with D unclear. Germline-derived CDR1 and CDR2 are SEHNR and FQNEAQ (reference sequence). V was shortened by 10 bases and J by 0 bases, with 18 bases between the two germline ends. The CDR3 loop spans 15 amino acids. The CDR3, as DNA: TGTGCCACCGAAACCGAGGATCCAGCTAACTATGGCTACACCTTC. Protein product: CATETEDPANYGYTF.

V gene TRBV5-8 combines with J gene TRBJ1-4; D is perhaps TRBD1 (6 bases). The V end lost 3 bases, the J end lost 4 bases, and 13 bases lay between the germline ends. Germline values: CDR1 SGHTS, CDR2 YDEGEE. There are 15 residues in the CDR3. The CDR3 nucleotides are TGTGCCAGCAGCTCTCGGACAGAAGTTAATGAAAAACTGTTTTTT. As protein: CASSSRTEVNEKLFF.

The rearrangement links TRBV7-3 to TRBJ2-5; 9 bases are a match to TRBD2. Germline V lookup: CDR1 SGHTA, CDR2 FQGTGA. This CDR3 is built from 15 residues. V dropped 3 bases and J dropped 1; count of bases not matched to a gene: 3. CDR3 residues: CASSFSAGGQETQYF. CDR3 nucleotide sequence: TGTGCCAGCAGCTTTTCAGCGGGGGGCCAAGAGACCCAGTACTTC. The whole variable domain, remainder taken from reference TRBV7-3 and TRBJ2-5, is GAGVSQTPSNKVTEKGKYVELRCDPISGHTALYWYRQSLGQGPEFLIYFQGTGAADDSGLPNDRFFAVRPEGSVSTLKIQRTERGDSAVYLCASSFSAGGQETQYFGPGTRLLVL.

The genes are TRBV7-9 and TRBJ2-7; maybe TRBD2 (5 bases). V was pared by 5 bases and J by 3 bases, with 14 bases between. Germline CDR1 reads SEHNR; CDR2 reads FQNEAQ (reference sequence). This CDR3 is built from 14 residues. The CDR3 nucleotides are TGTGCCAGCAGCCCCGGAGGTAGAGGCTACGAGCAGTACGTC. It is translated as CASSPGGRGYEQYV.

There are a few counts of this clonotype. The chain couples TRBV5-1 to TRBJ2-2; possibly TRBD2 for D (5 bases). The length of the CDR3 is 16 residues. Per the germline V gene, CDR1 is SGHRS and CDR2 is YFSETQ. The V end lost 0 bases, the J end lost 0 bases, and 9 bases lay between the germline ends. The chain's CDR3 is CASSLAKRSNTGELFF. The CDR3 DNA sequence: TGCGCCAGCAGCTTGGCCAAGCGGTCGAACACCGGGGAGCTGTTTTTT. Using reference TRBV5-1 and TRBJ2-2 for the parts outside the CDR3, the full variable domain is KAGVTQTPRYLIKTRGQQVTLSCSPISGHRSVSWYQQTPGQGLQFLFEYFSETQRNKGNFPGRFSGRQFSNSRSEMNVSTLELGDSALYLCASSLAKRSNTGELFFGEGSRLTVL.

This clonotype was picked up a small number of times. This rearrangement joins TRBV20-1 to TRBJ1-2; D may be TRBD1 (6 bases). The CDR3 spans 13 residues. Germline lookup yields CDR1 DFQATT and CDR2 SNEGSKA (reference sequence). Deletions cut 5 bases from V and 6 bases from J, with 16 bases between. The CDR3 bases are TGCAGTGCTGGAACAGGGCTAGGCGATGGCTACACCTTC. It codes for CSAGTGLGDGYTF.

With regard to this clonotype: This may be a read error, as it is one base from a much larger clone. J is TRBJ2-2 and V is TRBV25-1, with TRBD1 identical over 10 bases. CDR1 and CDR2 (germline): MGHDK, SYGVNS. The length of the CDR3 is 19 residues. The CDR3 region has the DNA TGTGTCAGCAGTGAATTTTTCGCGGGACAGGGGCCCAACACCGGGGAGCTGTTTTTT. This codes for CVSSEFFAGQGPNTGELFF.

This clonotype was counted only a few times. The chain combines TRBV5-1 with TRBJ1-1; D remains unclear. Trimming cost V 1 base and J 6 bases, with 10 bases left between them. CDR3 length: 13 residues. CDR1 is SGHRS and CDR2 is YFSETQ in the germline V gene. This chain's CDR3 is CASSLTLGSEAFF. The CDR3 bases are TGCGCCAGCAGCTTGACACTGGGCTCTGAAGCTTTCTTT.

This clonotype appeared many times. The rearrangement joins TRBV7-2 to TRBJ2-3, with 9 bases lining up with TRBD2. Unmatched junction bases numbered 1, after V lost 3 bases and J lost 0 bases. CDR3 length: 15 amino acids. CDR1 and CDR2 from the germline V gene are SGHTA and FQGNSA. CDR3 DNA: TGTGCCAGCAGCTTCGGACTAGCGAGCACAGATACGCAGTATTTT. Its protein product is CASSFGLASTDTQYF.

This chain links TRBV6-5 with TRBJ2-2, with TRBD1 matching over 9 bases. Per germline, CDR1 MNHEY and CDR2 SVGAGI. Trimming at V came to 2 bases and at J to 4 bases, leaving 5 bases not matched to a gene. This CDR3 is built from 16 residues. This CDR3 is CASSYGTGSITGELFF. CDR3 in DNA: TGTGCCAGCAGTTACGGGACAGGGTCCATCACCGGGGAGCTGTTTTTT.

This clonotype was seen ten or more times. The CDR3 bases are TGTGCCAGCAGCCCCGGGACAGGGGGCGCTGGGGCCAACGTCCTGACTTTC. It codes for CASSPGTGGAGANVLTF. The chain recombines TRBV11-1 with TRBJ2-6, with TRBD1 matching 12 bases. Germline-derived CDR1 and CDR2 are SGHAT and FQDESV (reference sequence). V lost 5 bases, J lost 2 bases, and 4 bases stayed unmatched. The CDR3 covers 17 residues. The whole variable domain, filled in from reference TRBV11-1 and TRBJ2-6, reads EAEVAQSPRYKITEKSQAVAFWCDPISGHATLYWYRQILGQGPELLVQFQDESVVDDSQLPKDRFSAERLKGVDSTLKIQPAELGDSAMYLCASSPGTGGAGANVLTFGAGSRLTVL.

This clonotype has only a few counts. The chain carries TRBV6-1 and TRBJ1-1, with a weak D call TRBD1 (5 bases). Per germline, CDR1 MNHNS and CDR2 SASEGT. V shed 4 bases and J shed 1 base, with 13 bases lying between them. This CDR3 is built from 15 residues. The chain's CDR3 is CASSAAGTRNTEAFF. The CDR3 nucleotides read TGTGCCAGCAGTGCCGCAGGGACGCGGAACACTGAAGCTTTCTTT.

V gene TRBV12-3 or TRBV12-4 combines with J gene TRBJ1-2; D ambiguous. V lost 4 bases and J 6 bases, leaving 12 bases between the germline ends. CDR3 size: 13 residues. CDR3 sequence: CASSWAGFNGYTF. CDR3 nucleotide sequence: TGTGCCAGCAGTTGGGCGGGGTTCAATGGCTACACCTTC.

This clonotype appeared a few times. This sequence joins TRBV28 and TRBJ1-2; D is perhaps TRBD1 (6 bases). Looked up from germline, CDR1 is MDHEN and CDR2 is SYDVKM. CDR3 length equals 19 residues. V lost 6 bases, J lost 2 bases, and 28 bases lay in between. The CDR3: CASSPPGDTRSYSNYGYTF. The CDR3 DNA follows: TGTGCCAGCAGCCCCCCTGGGGACACTCGGTCCTATTCAAACTATGGCTACACCTTC.

This clonotype has more than one count but fewer than ten. The rearrangement uses TRBV7-9 and TRBJ2-2, with D possibly matching TRBD2 (5 bases). Germline values: CDR1 SEHNR, CDR2 FQNEAQ (reference sequence). CDR3 length: 17 residues. Deletions cut 5 bases from V and 3 bases from J, with 19 bases between. CDR3 sequence reads: CASSPPALGIYTGELFF. The CDR3, as DNA: TGTGCCAGCAGCCCACCCGCCCTCGGGATATACACCGGGGAGCTGTTTTTT.

In DNA, the CDR3 is TGTGCCAGCAGCCAAGGAACAGGGCCCTTCGAGCAGTACTTC. Translation gives CASSQGTGPFEQYF. The rearrangement joins TRBV14 to TRBJ2-7; a weak D match, TRBD1 (6 bases). This CDR3 comprises 14 residues. CDR1 is SGHDN, CDR2 FVKESK, per germline. Trimming shortened V by 1 base and J by 6 bases, and 13 bases separated the two germline ends.

As concerns this clonotype: Germline and junction disagree at one end, which may indicate a read error. V usage is TRBV4-2 and J usage is TRBJ1-1; D is possibly TRBD1 (5 bases). Germline V gene sequence: CDR1 LGHNA, CDR2 YNFKEQ. The CDR3 loop spans 14 amino acids. The CDR3 reads CTSSQNRDRGEAFF. The CDR3, as DNA: TGTACCAGCAGCCAAAACCGGGACCGAGGTGAAGCTTTCTTT.

This clonotype has ten or more counts. This rearrangement joins TRBV6-4 to TRBJ2-3; D tentatively reads TRBD1 or TRBD2 (6 bases each). The CDR3 covers 14 residues. The ends were cut back, 2 bases at V and 4 bases at J, with 10 bases in the middle. In germline, CDR1 is MRHNA, CDR2 SNTAGT. This chain's CDR3 is CASSDKEGADTQYF. The CDR3 DNA sequence: TGTGCCAGCAGTGACAAGGAGGGGGCAGATACGCAGTATTTT.

In this sample, this clonotype turned up a few times. The chain is built from TRBV6-1 and TRBJ2-7, with a tentative D call TRBD2 (5 bases). V was trimmed by 8 bases and J by 2 bases, leaving 10 bases between them. CDR1 is MNHNS, CDR2 SASEGT, per germline. CDR3 size: 12 residues. The CDR3 protein is CASGGEPYEQYF. The DNA for the CDR3 is TGTGCCAGCGGAGGAGAACCCTACGAGCAGTACTTC.

The chain combines TRBV20-1 with TRBJ2-3; D is uncertain. Trimming took 0 bases from V and 4 from J, leaving 8 bases between them. Per germline, CDR1 DFQATT and CDR2 SNEGSKA (reference sequence). The CDR3 is 13 residues long. The CDR3 nucleotides read TGCAGTGCTAGAGATCAAAGGGCAGATACGCAGTATTTT. Protein sequence: CSARDQRADTQYF.

This clonotype was seen a few times. The rearrangement joins TRBV4-2 to TRBJ2-5; D unresolved. The CDR3 covers 15 residues. CDR1 LGHNA and CDR2 YNFKEQ come from the germline V gene. V gave up 0 bases and J gave up 5 bases, with 13 bases separating them. As DNA, the CDR3 is TGTGCCAGCAGCCAAGAGCGGCAGTTGGGTGAGACCCAGTACTTC. Translated: CASSQERQLGETQYF.

V and J are TRBV29-1 and TRBJ2-7; perhaps TRBD2 as D (6 bases). CDR3 size: 13 residues. Per germline, CDR1 SQVTM and CDR2 ANQGSEA. Trimming pared 6 bases from V and 3 bases from J, leaving 15 bases between. Here the CDR3 reads CSVEGLEGYEQYF. The CDR3 DNA sequence: TGCAGCGTGGAGGGGCTTGAGGGCTACGAGCAGTACTTC.

The V gene is TRBV12-3 or TRBV12-4, the J gene TRBJ2-1; TRBD1 matches at 7 bases. CDR3 length: 15 residues. Losses at the gene ends were 2 bases for V and 6 bases for J; bases not matched to a gene: 7. The CDR3 DNA is TGTGCCAGCAGTTTAACCGGGACAGAGTTCAATGAGCAGTTCTTC. Protein sequence: CASSLTGTEFNEQFF.

The chain joins TRBV5-5 to TRBJ2-1; 7 nucleotides match TRBD2. V trimming: 4 bases; J trimming: 8 bases; junction bases outside the gene matches: 15. The CDR3 spans 16 residues. Looked up from germline, CDR1 is SGHKS and CDR2 is YYEKEE (reference sequence). CDR3 in DNA: TGTGCCAGCAGCCCCCGGACGGCGGGGGTTGGAGATGAGCAGTTCTTC. Translated, it gives CASSPRTAGVGDEQFF.